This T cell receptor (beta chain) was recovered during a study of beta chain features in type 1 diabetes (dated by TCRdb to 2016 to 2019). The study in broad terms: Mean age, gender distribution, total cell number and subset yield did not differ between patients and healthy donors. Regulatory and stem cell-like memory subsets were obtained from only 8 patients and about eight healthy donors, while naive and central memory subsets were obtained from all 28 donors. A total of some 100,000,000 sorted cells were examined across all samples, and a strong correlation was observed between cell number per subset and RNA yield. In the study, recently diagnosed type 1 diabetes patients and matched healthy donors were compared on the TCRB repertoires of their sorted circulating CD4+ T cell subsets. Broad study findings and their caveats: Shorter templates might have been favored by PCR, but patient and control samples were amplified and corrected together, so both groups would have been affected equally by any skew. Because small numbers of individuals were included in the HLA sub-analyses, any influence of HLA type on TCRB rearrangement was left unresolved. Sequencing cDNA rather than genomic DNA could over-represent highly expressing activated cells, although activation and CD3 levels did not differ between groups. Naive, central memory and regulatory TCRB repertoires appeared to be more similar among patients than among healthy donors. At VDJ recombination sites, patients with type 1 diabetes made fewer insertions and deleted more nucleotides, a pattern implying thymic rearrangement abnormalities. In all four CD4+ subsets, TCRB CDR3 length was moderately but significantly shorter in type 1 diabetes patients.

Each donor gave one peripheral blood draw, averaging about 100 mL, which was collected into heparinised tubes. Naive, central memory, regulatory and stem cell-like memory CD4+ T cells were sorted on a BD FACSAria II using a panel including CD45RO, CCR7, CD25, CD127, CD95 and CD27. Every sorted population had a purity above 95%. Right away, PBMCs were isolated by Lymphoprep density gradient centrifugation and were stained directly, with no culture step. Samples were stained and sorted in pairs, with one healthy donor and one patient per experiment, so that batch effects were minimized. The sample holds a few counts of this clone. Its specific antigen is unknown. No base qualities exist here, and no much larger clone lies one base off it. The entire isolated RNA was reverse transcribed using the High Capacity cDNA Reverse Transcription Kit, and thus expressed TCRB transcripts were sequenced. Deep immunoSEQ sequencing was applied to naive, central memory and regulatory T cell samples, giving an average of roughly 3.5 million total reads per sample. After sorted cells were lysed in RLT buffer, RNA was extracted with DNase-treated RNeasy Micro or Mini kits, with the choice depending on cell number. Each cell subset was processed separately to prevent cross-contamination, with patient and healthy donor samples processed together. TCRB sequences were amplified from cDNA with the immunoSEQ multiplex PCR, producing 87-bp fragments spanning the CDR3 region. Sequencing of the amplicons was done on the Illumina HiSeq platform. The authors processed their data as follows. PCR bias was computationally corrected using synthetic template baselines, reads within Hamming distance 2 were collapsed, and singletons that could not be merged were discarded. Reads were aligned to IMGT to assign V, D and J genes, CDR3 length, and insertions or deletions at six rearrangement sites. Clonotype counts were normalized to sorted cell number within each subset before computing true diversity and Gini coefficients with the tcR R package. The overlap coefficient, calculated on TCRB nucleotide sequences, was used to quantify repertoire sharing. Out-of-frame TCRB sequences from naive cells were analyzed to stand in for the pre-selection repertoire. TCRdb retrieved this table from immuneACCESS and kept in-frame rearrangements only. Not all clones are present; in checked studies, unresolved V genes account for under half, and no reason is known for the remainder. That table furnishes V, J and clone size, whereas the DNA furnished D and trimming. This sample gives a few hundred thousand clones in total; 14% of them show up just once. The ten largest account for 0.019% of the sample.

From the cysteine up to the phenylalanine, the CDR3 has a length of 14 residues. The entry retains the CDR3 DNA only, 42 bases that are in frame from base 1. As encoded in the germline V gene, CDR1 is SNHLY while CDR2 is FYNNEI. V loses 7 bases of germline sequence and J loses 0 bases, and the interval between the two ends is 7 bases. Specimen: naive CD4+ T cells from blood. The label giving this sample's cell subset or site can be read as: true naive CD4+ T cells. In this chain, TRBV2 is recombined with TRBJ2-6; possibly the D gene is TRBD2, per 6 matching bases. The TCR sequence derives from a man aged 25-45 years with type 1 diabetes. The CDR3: CASTGVSGANVLTF. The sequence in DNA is TGTGCCAGCACGGGAGTCTCTGGGGCCAACGTCCTGACTTTC.